This T cell receptor (beta chain) was identified during a study of T cell repertoires in cytomegalovirus infection (dated by TCRdb to between 2018 and 2020). Notes on the research overall: Donor HLA type was relevant to the analysis, because carriage of CMV infection together with the matching HLA type was indicated by public TCR beta signatures. The paper's findings and limits, for the study overall: In the ex vivo response, HLA-C-restricted CMV-specific TCR beta clonotypes were dominant, and in two of eight donors the single most frequent clonotype came from this HLA-C-restricted group. In both this cohort and an independent approximately 400-donor cohort, the cumulative frequency of public TCR beta family members distinguished carriers of CMV infection plus the relevant HLA type.

Sequencing used an Illumina HiSeq 1500. TCRdb trimmed public reads at Q25 via fastp, called clones via MiXCR and kept in-frame beta chains. Identical CDR3 protein sequences are pooled into one entry, listed with their most common genes and DNA. Recorded for this sample are 300,000 or so distinct CDR3 sequences; roughly a tenth of them occurred a single time. In total, the top ten clones hold more than 2.5% of the sample. The germline V gene sets CDR1 to SQVTM and CDR2 to ANQGSEA. The V and J ends are trimmed by 2 bases and 1 base, leaving 4 bases between them. The CDR3 covers 12 residues, taking in both the cysteine and the phenylalanine. Of all the DNA, just the CDR3 is kept, 36 bases in frame from base 1. Points on this clonotype: Its antigen remains undetermined. Base-call qualities are not available, and no considerably larger clone is one nucleotide away.

The clonotype was recovered from a human donor in good health (CMV status not recorded). Some clones in this sample may be carry-over from other donors' samples. Sequencing input: PBMCs. The sequence links TRBV29-1 to TRBJ2-3; the D gene is not confidently resolved. At the DNA level, the sequence is TGCAGCGTTGAAAAGGGCACAGATACGCAGTATTTT. Its protein reads: CSVEKGTDTQYF.